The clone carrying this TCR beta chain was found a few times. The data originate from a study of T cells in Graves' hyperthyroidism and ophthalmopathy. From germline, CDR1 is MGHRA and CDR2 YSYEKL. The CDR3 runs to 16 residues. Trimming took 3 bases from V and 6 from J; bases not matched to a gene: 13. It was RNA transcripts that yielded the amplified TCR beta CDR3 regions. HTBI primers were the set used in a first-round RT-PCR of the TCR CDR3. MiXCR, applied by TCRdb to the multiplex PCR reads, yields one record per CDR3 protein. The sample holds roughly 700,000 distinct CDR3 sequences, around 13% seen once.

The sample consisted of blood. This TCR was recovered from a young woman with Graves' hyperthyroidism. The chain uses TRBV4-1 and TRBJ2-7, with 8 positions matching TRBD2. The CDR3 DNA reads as TGCGCCAGCAGCCACCAAACAGGACTAGCATTCGGCGAGCAGTACTTC. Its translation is CASSHQTGLAFGEQYF.